The 12 T cell receptor beta chains below were found in one sample sequenced in a study of cytomegalovirus exposure and HLA in healthy donors. 60 Vbeta and 13 Jbeta primers were used in PCR. TCRdb's copy holds only in-frame clones and misses some; the assay was immunoSEQ multiplex PCR. The table records approximately 100,000 clones, around 9.1% of them present only once. Sequenced: PBMCs. The receptors come from a middle-aged man in good health and CMV-seropositive.

This chain links TRBV19 with TRBJ1-5; tentatively, D is TRBD1 (6 bases). From germline, CDR1 is LNHDA and CDR2 SQIVND (reference sequence). The CDR3 loop spans 21 amino acids. V was trimmed by 1 base and J by 0 bases, leaving 25 bases between them. Here the CDR3 reads CASSIGQILTGQDLSNQPQHF. The CDR3 nucleotides read TGTGCCAGTAGTATAGGGCAGATACTCACAGGGCAAGATCTTAGCAATCAGCCCCAGCATTTT.

V is TRBV6-5 and J is TRBJ2-7; TRBD2 agrees at 8 bases. J lost 0 bases, V lost 7 bases, and 8 bases had no gene match. The CDR3 extends over 15 amino acids. Per germline, CDR1 MNHEY and CDR2 SVGAGI. The CDR3 region has the DNA TGTGCCAGCACCCGCCAGCGGGAGTTCTCCTACGAGCAGTACTTC. This sequence encodes CASTRQREFSYEQYF.

This clone was observed a few times. The CDR3 region is CASSLVLEQYF. The DNA for the CDR3 is TGTGCCAGCAGCCTCGTCCTCGAGCAGTACTTC. The rearrangement uses TRBV11-3 and TRBJ2-7; D remains ambiguous. The V gene's germline CDR1 is SGHNT and CDR2 YENEEA. The CDR3 consists of 11 residues. The V and J ends lost 5 bases and 6 bases respectively, with 8 bases between them. The complete variable domain, with remaining parts taken from reference TRBV11-3 and TRBJ2-7, reads EAGVVQSPRYKIIEKKQPVAFWCNPISGHNTLYWYLQNLGQGPELLIRYENEEAVDDSQLPKDRFSAERLKGVDSTLKIQPAELGDSAVYLCASSLVLEQYFGPGTRLTVT.

The chain links TRBV30 to TRBJ2-3, with D unresolved. With 3 bases removed from V and 4 bases from J, the gap between germline ends came to 5 bases. The germline V gene encodes CDR1 GTSNPN and CDR2 SVGIG (reference sequence). CDR3 length: 11 amino acids. In nucleotides, the CDR3 is TGTGCCTGGAGCGAGGCAGATACGCAGTATTTT. Translated: CAWSEADTQYF.

This clone was detected a few times. The chain carries TRBV27 and TRBJ1-1; TRBD1 matches 8 bases. CDR1 MNHEY and CDR2 SMNVEV come from the germline V gene (reference sequence). V was clipped by 2 bases and J by 1 base; unmatched bases: 3. The CDR3 is made up of 15 amino acids. CDR3: CASSLQGAENTEAFF. In nucleotides, the CDR3 is TGTGCCAGCAGTTTACAGGGGGCAGAGAACACTGAAGCTTTCTTT.

The V and J genes are TRBV4-1 and TRBJ2-1; 13 bases agree with TRBD2. Unmatched junction bases numbered 12, after V lost 2 bases and J lost 8 bases. Per germline, CDR1 MGHRA and CDR2 YSYEKL. The CDR3 has 18 amino acids. DNA for the CDR3: TGCGCCAGCAGCCAAAACCTATGGACTAGCGGGAGTACAGATGAGCAGTTCTTC. It specifies CASSQNLWTSGSTDEQFF.

V is TRBV6-5 and J is TRBJ1-2, with D hard to call. This CDR3 contains 15 residues. With 5 bases removed from V and 4 bases from J, the gap between germline ends came to 17 bases. CDR1 and CDR2 from the germline V gene are MNHEY and SVGAGI. CDR3 DNA: TGTGCCAGCAGTCTAGATACCGCCGGCGGCTATGGCTACACCTTC. This translates into CASSLDTAGGYGYTF.

The chain recombines TRBV4-1 with TRBJ1-5; maybe TRBD1 (6 bases). V was clipped by 0 bases and J by 5 bases, with 14 bases between them. This CDR3 is 16 amino acids long. Germline CDR1 MGHRA, CDR2 YSYEKL. CDR3: CASSQDWLTGYQPQHF. CDR3 nucleotides: TGCGCCAGCAGCCAAGATTGGCTGACAGGATATCAGCCCCAGCATTTT.

This clone was counted only a few times. This rearrangement joins TRBV11-2 to TRBJ1-5; 9 bases match TRBD1. Trimming cost V 3 bases and J 6 bases; bases outside gene matches: 3. From germline, CDR1 is SGHAT and CDR2 FQNNGV. This CDR3 is 14 amino acids long. This CDR3 is CASSLGTGLQPQHF. CDR3 in DNA: TGTGCCAGCAGCTTGGGGACAGGGCTTCAGCCCCAGCATTTT.

A note on this clone: At one end, the junction sequence differs from germline, possibly due to a read error. CDR3 in amino acids: CASSLLGQGQENQYF. CDR3 nucleotide sequence: TGTGCCAGCAGCCTATTAGGACAGGGCCAAGAGAACCAGTACTTC. The gene calls are TRBV5-6 and TRBJ2-5; TRBD1 agrees at 8 bases. The germline CDR1 and CDR2 sequences are SGHDT and YYEEEE. CDR3 length: 15 residues.

There are a few counts of this clone. This rearrangement joins TRBV27 to TRBJ1-1, with D hard to call. This CDR3 is built from 13 residues. The ends were cut back, 5 bases at V and 4 bases at J, with 11 bases in the middle. Looked up from germline, CDR1 is MNHEY and CDR2 is SMNVEV (reference sequence). CDR3 protein: CASSPYPGTEAFF. CDR3 in DNA: TGTGCCAGCAGTCCCTATCCGGGCACTGAAGCTTTCTTT.

The chain joins TRBV6-9 to TRBJ2-7; TRBD1 matches at 9 bases. The CDR3 totals 17 residues. The J segment lost 0 bases and the V segment lost 4 bases, leaving 10 bases of the junction unmatched. The germline CDR1 and CDR2 sequences are MNHGY and SVAAGI. The CDR3 region is CASSFSGGQGLSYEQYF. DNA of the CDR3: TGTGCCAGCAGTTTCTCCGGAGGACAGGGGCTCTCCTACGAGCAGTACTTC.